These T cell receptor beta chains were read from a single sample in a study of neurological immune-mediated disorders. TCRdb re-called the 5' RACE reads through MiXCR, storing one row per CDR3 protein. This table holds about 120,000 distinct CDR3 sequences, roughly 3.2% found once. The sequenced material came from PBMCs. These receptors were collected from a woman in her 30s with multiple sclerosis. CDR3s leave out the opening cysteine and the closing phenylalanine or tryptophan. Where a row states a size, it is once, few, many or the class of an expanded clone; other rows omit it.

j_gene: TRBJ2-1
v_gene: TRBV6-5
abundance: many
CDR3aa: ASSYYSGGAYNEQF

j_gene: TRBJ1-5
v_gene: TRBV28
abundance: many
CDR3aa: ASSPSGGNVQPQH

j_gene: TRBJ1-4
v_gene: TRBV12-3/TRBV12-4
abundance: many
CDR3aa: ASRKQGGATNEKLF

j_gene: TRBJ1-1
v_gene: TRBV12-3/TRBV12-4
abundance: many
CDR3aa: ASSLGRINTEAF

j_gene: TRBJ1-5
v_gene: TRBV12-3/TRBV12-4
abundance: many
CDR3aa: ASSLYPFFLSNQPQH

j_gene: TRBJ2-1
v_gene: TRBV7-2
abundance: many
CDR3aa: ASSPMGQNNEQF

j_gene: TRBJ1-2
v_gene: TRBV6-5
abundance: many
CDR3aa: ASSYTALTYGYT

j_gene: TRBJ2-7
v_gene: TRBV25-1
abundance: many
CDR3aa: ASSDQGFEQY

j_gene: TRBJ2-1
v_gene: TRBV3-1
abundance: many
CDR3aa: ASSQEVSAGVRPNEQF

j_gene: TRBJ2-1
v_gene: TRBV29-1
abundance: few
CDR3aa: SVVGLAGGTYNEQF

j_gene: TRBJ1-1
v_gene: TRBV15
abundance: medium-sized
CDR3aa: ATSPRTSIPPRR

j_gene: TRBJ1-2
v_gene: TRBV6-5
abundance: many
CDR3aa: ASSDGTIYGYT

j_gene: TRBJ1-1
v_gene: TRBV5-8
abundance: many
CDR3aa: ASSSGGVYNTEAF

j_gene: TRBJ1-2
v_gene: TRBV2
abundance: few
CDR3aa: ASNSVREGGGYT

j_gene: TRBJ1-2
v_gene: TRBV5-1
abundance: many
CDR3aa: ASSLEPNYGYT

j_gene: TRBJ2-7
v_gene: TRBV29-1
abundance: many
CDR3aa: SYSRGSGGFEQY

j_gene: TRBJ2-7
v_gene: TRBV7-2
abundance: many
CDR3aa: ASSARGHRGTYEQY

j_gene: TRBJ2-7
v_gene: TRBV5-1
abundance: many
CDR3aa: ASSLDSFLQSSYEQY

j_gene: TRBJ2-7
v_gene: TRBV6-6
abundance: many
CDR3aa: ASRGPYEQY

j_gene: TRBJ2-2
v_gene: TRBV19
abundance: many
CDR3aa: ASSRAGSTGELF

j_gene: TRBJ2-1
v_gene: TRBV27
abundance: many
CDR3aa: ASSFTGGLIEQF

j_gene: TRBJ1-2
v_gene: TRBV20-1
abundance: .
CDR3aa: SARGGIGYGYT

j_gene: TRBJ2-1
v_gene: TRBV5-1
abundance: many
CDR3aa: ASRASGGYNEQF

j_gene: TRBJ2-1
v_gene: TRBV12-3/TRBV12-4
abundance: many
CDR3aa: ASSLGQGANEQF

j_gene: TRBJ2-4
v_gene: TRBV29-1
abundance: many
CDR3aa: SVLSPKNIQY

j_gene: TRBJ2-7
v_gene: TRBV7-2
abundance: many
CDR3aa: ASSSTVEQY

j_gene: TRBJ1-4
v_gene: TRBV6-6
abundance: .
CDR3aa: ASSYTQGPTLGKLF

j_gene: TRBJ2-5
v_gene: TRBV10-3
abundance: many
CDR3aa: AISEGQSRETQY